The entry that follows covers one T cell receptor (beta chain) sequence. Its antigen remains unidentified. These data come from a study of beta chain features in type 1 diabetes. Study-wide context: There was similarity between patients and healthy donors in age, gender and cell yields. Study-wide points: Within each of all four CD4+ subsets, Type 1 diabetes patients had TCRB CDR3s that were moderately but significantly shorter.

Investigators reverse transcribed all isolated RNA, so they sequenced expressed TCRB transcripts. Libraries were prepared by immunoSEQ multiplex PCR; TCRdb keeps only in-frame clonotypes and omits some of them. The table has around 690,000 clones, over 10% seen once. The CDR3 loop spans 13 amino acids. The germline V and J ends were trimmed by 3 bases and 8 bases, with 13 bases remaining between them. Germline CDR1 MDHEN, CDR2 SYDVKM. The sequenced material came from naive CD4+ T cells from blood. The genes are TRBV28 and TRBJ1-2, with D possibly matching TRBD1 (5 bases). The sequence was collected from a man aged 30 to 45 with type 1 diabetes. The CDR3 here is CASSFQGGVGYTF. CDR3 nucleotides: TGTGCCAGCAGTTTTCAGGGAGGAGTAGGCTACACCTTC.